This entry is about one TCR beta chain. The antigen remains undetermined. The data originate from a study of shared clonotypes between healthy human individuals. Study as a whole: Donors, aged 18 to 49, were a couple of women and a few men.

CD45RA+ naive and CD45RA-negative memory subsets were separated from CD4+ cells. Profiling relied on immunoSEQ multiplex PCR, and the TCRdb table lists in-frame clones only, not all of them. The sample gives about 1 million clones, around 76% of which show up once; approximately 1.5% is in the top ten. Findings of the study overall: Roughly 5% of naive CD4 clonotypes were common to several donors.

The CDR3 is 14 amino acids. Looked up from germline, CDR1 is KGHSH and CDR2 is LQKENI. Germline trimming cut 3 bases from V and 10 bases from J; bases unmatched to any gene: 4. The V and J genes are TRBV18 and TRBJ1-6; 9 nucleotides agree with TRBD1. The sample was memory CD4+ T cells sorted from blood. Subset reported: CD45RA-negative fraction. This clonotype was sampled from a man between 18 and 35 years old in good health. For the CDR3, the DNA is TGTGCCAGCTCACCGACAGGGGGGAGCTCACCCCTCCACTTT. It encodes CASSPTGGSSPLHF. The variable domain in full, completed from reference TRBV18 and TRBJ1-6, reads NAGVMQNPRHLVRRRGQEARLRCSPMKGHSHVYWYRQLPEEGLKFMVYLQKENIIDESGMPKERFSAEFPKEGPSILRIQQVVRGDSAAYFCASSPTGGSSPLHFGNGTRLTVT.